These T cell receptor beta chains were read from a single sample in a study of response to subunit inactivated influenza vaccine. Via MiXCR, TCRdb re-called the RT-PCR reads, giving one row per CDR3 protein. The profile covers 450,000 to 500,000 distinct CDR3 sequences, with around 9.9% appearing a single time and about 12% taken by the ten largest. The source was PBMCs from blood, collected more than 35 days after vaccination. The receptors shown here come from a man over 45 who received an inactivated influenza vaccine. The CDR3 runs from the conserved cysteine through the conserved F or W. The D gene is left open where the match is weak. Clone size is shown for a subset of rows, as once, few, many or a class of expanded clone.

size,V,J,D,CDR3,DNA
-,TRBV25-1,TRBJ2-7,-,CASTYAYEQYF,TGTGCCAGCACATACGCCTACGAGCAGTACTTC
few,TRBV4-2,TRBJ2-3,-,CASRGGTGDTQYF,TGTGCCAGCAGAGGGGGGACTGGAGATACGCAGTATTTT
many,TRBV28,TRBJ2-2,-,CASSPGRYTGELFF,TGTGCCAGCAGTCCGGGACGGTACACCGGGGAGCTGTTTTTT
few,TRBV7-2,TRBJ1-2,TRBD1,CASSPTSGTGGGYTF,TGTGCCAGCAGCCCAACCTCCGGGACAGGGGGTGGCTACACCTTC
-,TRBV20-1,TRBJ2-7,TRBD2,CSARPRGWSSYEQYF,TGCAGTGCTAGACCGCGGGGGTGGAGCTCCTACGAGCAGTACTTC
many,TRBV7-9,TRBJ2-1,TRBD1,CASSLGTGHYNEQFF,TGTGCCAGCAGCTTAGGGACAGGGCACTACAATGAGCAGTTCTTC
few,TRBV6-1,TRBJ2-2,TRBD2,CASLTLGGTHNTGELFF,TGTGCCAGCCTCACCCTGGGGGGGACCCACAACACCGGGGAGCTGTTTTTT
few,TRBV6-1,TRBJ2-1,TRBD1,CASSGTGVHNEQFF,TGTGCCAGCAGTGGGACAGGCGTCCACAATGAGCAGTTCTTC
many,TRBV24-1,TRBJ1-1,-,CATSDSGVTEAFF,TGTGCCACCAGTGATTCCGGGGTCACTGAAGCTTTCTTT
-,TRBV24-1,TRBJ2-2,-,CATGQRTLSNTGELFF,TGTGCCACCGGACAGAGGACCCTATCGAACACCGGGGAGCTGTTTTTT
-,TRBV28,TRBJ2-2,-,CASTDANTGELFF,TGTGCCAGCACGGACGCGAACACCGGGGAGCTGTTTTTT
-,TRBV29-1,TRBJ1-4,-,CSGWRIGEKLFF,TGCAGCGGCTGGAGGATTGGTGAAAAACTGTTTTTT
few,TRBV11-1,TRBJ2-3,-,CASSGATKTRDRFTDTQYF,TGTGCCAGCAGCGGAGCAACGAAAACGCGGGACAGATTCACAGATACGCAGTATTTT
few,TRBV29-1,TRBJ1-5,TRBD1,CSAKGQGNQPQHF,TGCAGCGCTAAGGGACAGGGGAATCAGCCCCAGCATTTT
few,TRBV5-1,TRBJ2-5,TRBD2,CASSSRRELGETQYF,TGCGCCAGCAGTTCTCGGCGGGAGCTGGGAGAGACCCAGTACTTC
few,TRBV6-2/TRBV6-3,TRBJ2-7,-,CASRDNLGLPSSYEQYF,TGTGCCAGCAGGGACAACCTCGGCCTCCCAAGCTCCTACGAGCAGTACTTC
-,TRBV4-3,TRBJ1-1,TRBD1,CASSQPDRGTEAFF,TGCGCCAGCAGCCAACCAGACAGGGGCACTGAAGCTTTCTTT
many,TRBV7-2,TRBJ1-5,-,CASSLGGGSNQPQHF,TGTGCCAGCAGCTTAGGCGGTGGGAGCAATCAGCCCCAGCATTTT
once,TRBV14,TRBJ2-2,TRBD2,CASSQSGGFTGELFF,TGTGCCAGCAGCCAAAGCGGGGGGTTTACCGGGGAGCTGTTTTTT
few,TRBV12-3/TRBV12-4,TRBJ2-6,-,CASSFTRDSSGANVLTF,TGTGCCAGCAGTTTTACCCGCGACAGCTCTGGGGCCAACGTCCTGACTTTC
many,TRBV12-3/TRBV12-4,TRBJ2-1,TRBD2,CASSLELAGGYNEQFF,TGTGCCAGCAGTTTGGAACTAGCGGGGGGGTACAATGAGCAGTTCTTC
few,TRBV6-2/TRBV6-3,TRBJ2-1,-,CASSWGVGINEQFF,TGTGCCAGCAGTTGGGGGGTTGGGATCAATGAGCAGTTCTTC
few,TRBV5-8,TRBJ2-7,TRBD1,CASIQGAPLNEQYF,TGTGCCAGCATTCAGGGGGCGCCATTGAACGAGCAGTACTTC
-,TRBV7-2,TRBJ2-7,TRBD2,CASSAGLFLEQYF,TGTGCCAGCAGCGCGGGACTATTTCTCGAGCAGTACTTC
-,TRBV30,TRBJ2-4,-,CAWSSSAKNIQYF,TGTGCCTGGTCCTCTTCCGCCAAAAACATTCAGTACTTC
-,TRBV6-5,TRBJ2-1,TRBD1,CASSYSGTGFGNEQFF,TGTGCCAGCAGTTACTCCGGGACAGGGTTTGGGAATGAGCAGTTCTTC
few,TRBV6-2/TRBV6-3,TRBJ2-7,-,CASSSRAGTYEQYF,TGTGCCAGCAGTTCCCGGGCTGGGACCTACGAGCAGTACTTC
many,TRBV20-1,TRBJ1-4,-,CSAFARGDEKLFF,TGCAGTGCTTTTGCACGGGGGGATGAAAAACTGTTTTTT